This paragraph reports one TCR beta chain. Its target is not known. Time point noted: week 11, during vaccination. Topical imiquimod was applied with each vaccine dose, which held 300 ug of mutant IDH1 20-mer peptide. Germline V gene sequence: CDR1 KGHSH, CDR2 LQKENI. V lost 2 bases and J 1 base, leaving 5 bases between the germline ends. The CDR3 runs 13 residues. Using immunoSEQ multiplex PCR, the repertoire was profiled, and TCRdb retains in-frame clones only, with some absent. The sample consists of 50,000 to 75,000 clones, roughly 80% of them appearing once. This sample was included in a study of a mutant IDH1 vaccine in newly diagnosed glioma. Study summary: Eight vaccine injections were given to patients in weeks 1, 3, 5, 7, 11, 15, 19 and 23. Of the patients given treatment, about 62% were male and 37.5% were female, and a mean age of roughly 40 years was recorded. The therapy given earlier, which was standard therapy, consisted of radiotherapy, temozolomide, or both, and most of the patients received both.

The study, taken as a whole, reports: Researchers report vaccine-induced immune responses in about 93% of patients.

This TCR derives from a man aged 50-60 years with glioma. Material: PBMCs, obtained from a glioma patient whose treatment included an IDH1 peptide vaccine. The chain links TRBV18 to TRBJ2-5; D might be TRBD1 or TRBD2, each matching 5 bases. CDR3 sequence reads: CASSPGGQETQYF. The DNA for the CDR3 is TGTGCCAGCTCACCAGGGGGCCAAGAGACCCAGTACTTC. The full variable domain, with the rest looked up from reference TRBV18 and TRBJ2-5, is NAGVMQNPRHLVRRRGQEARLRCSPMKGHSHVYWYRQLPEEGLKFMVYLQKENIIDESGMPKERFSAEFPKEGPSILRIQQVVRGDSAAYFCASSPGGQETQYFGPGTRLLVL.